This T cell receptor (beta chain) was documented in a study of T cell changes during pregnancy in multiple sclerosis. This table comes from immunoSEQ multiplex PCR, and its TCRdb copy is limited to in-frame clones, with some not included. Altogether roughly 14,000 clones are present, roughly 83% being singletons, with the ten largest covering roughly 15%. Germline V gene data show CDR1 as LGHNA and CDR2 as YSLEER. The CDR3 is 17 amino acids. J gave up 10 bases and V 0 bases, and 12 bases lay outside the gene matches. The source material was CD8+ T cells from peripheral blood mononuclear cells, sampled after pregnancy. This receptor was identified in a female donor in good health, enrolled as a control in a pregnancy study. The V call is TRBV4-3, the J call TRBJ2-1; 10 bases map to TRBD2. CDR3 region: CASSQDTGQRGGNEQFF. CDR3 nucleotide sequence: TGCGCCAGCAGCCAAGATACAGGCCAGCGGGGGGGCAACGAGCAGTTCTTC.